This entry is about one T cell receptor (beta chain). The sample originates from a study of blood T cell repertoires in COVID-19. In the study's own analysis: Reference gene primer amplification yielded estimated nucleated cell counts. The assay was immunoSEQ multiplex PCR, and TCRdb's table has in-frame clones only and misses some. V and J calls and clone size are as listed in that table; D and trimming were resolved from the DNA. The top ten hold less than 3% of the sample, which has over 200,000 clones, about nine tenths seen once. From germline, CDR1 is SGHKS and CDR2 YYEKEE (reference sequence). The CDR3 runs to 15 residues. The ends were cut back, 4 bases at V and 0 bases at J, with 11 bases in the middle.

This receptor was identified in a woman aged 55-70 years with acute or convalescent COVID-19. The sample comprised peripheral blood. The chain recombines TRBV5-5 with TRBJ2-1; D unclear. CDR3 protein: CASSTRPSSYNEQFF. CDR3 nucleotide sequence: TGTGCCAGCAGCACCCGCCCCAGCTCCTACAATGAGCAGTTCTTC.